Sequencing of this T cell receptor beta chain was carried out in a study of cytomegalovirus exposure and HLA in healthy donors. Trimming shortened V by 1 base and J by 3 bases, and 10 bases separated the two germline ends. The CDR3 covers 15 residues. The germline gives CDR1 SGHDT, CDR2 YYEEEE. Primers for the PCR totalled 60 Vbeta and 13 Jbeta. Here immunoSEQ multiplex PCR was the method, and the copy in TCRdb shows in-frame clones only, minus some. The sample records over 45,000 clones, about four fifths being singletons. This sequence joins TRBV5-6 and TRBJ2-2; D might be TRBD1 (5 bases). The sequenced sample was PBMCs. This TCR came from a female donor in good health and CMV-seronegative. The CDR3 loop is CASSLFQGHTGELFF. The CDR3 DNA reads TGTGCCAGCAGCTTGTTCCAGGGCCACACCGGGGAGCTGTTTTTT.